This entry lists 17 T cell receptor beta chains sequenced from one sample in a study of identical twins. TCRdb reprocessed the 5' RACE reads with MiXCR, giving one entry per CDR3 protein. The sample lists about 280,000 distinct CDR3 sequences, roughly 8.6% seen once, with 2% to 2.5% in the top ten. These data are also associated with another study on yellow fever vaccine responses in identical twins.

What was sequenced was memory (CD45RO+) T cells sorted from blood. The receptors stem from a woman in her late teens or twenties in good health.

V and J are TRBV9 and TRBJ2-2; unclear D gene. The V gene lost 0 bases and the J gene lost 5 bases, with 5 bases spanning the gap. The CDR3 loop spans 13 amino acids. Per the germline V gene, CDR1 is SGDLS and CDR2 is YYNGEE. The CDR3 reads CASSVEWTGELFF. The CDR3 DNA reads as TGTGCCAGCAGCGTAGAGTGGACCGGGGAGCTGTTTTTT.

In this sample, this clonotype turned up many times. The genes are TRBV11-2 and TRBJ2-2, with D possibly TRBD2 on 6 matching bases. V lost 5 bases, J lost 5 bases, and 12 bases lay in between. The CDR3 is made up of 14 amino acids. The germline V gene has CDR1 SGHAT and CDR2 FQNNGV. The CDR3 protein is CASSTTSGTGELFF. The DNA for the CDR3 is TGTGCCAGCAGCACGACAAGCGGGACCGGGGAGCTGTTTTTT.

The CDR3 spells CSATRQGEYQETQYF. DNA for the CDR3: TGCAGTGCCACCCGACAGGGGGAATACCAAGAGACCCAGTACTTC. The chain uses TRBV20-1 and TRBJ2-5, with TRBD1 identical over 9 bases. Germline lookup yields CDR1 DFQATT and CDR2 SNEGSKA (reference sequence). Trimming removed 6 bases from V and 0 bases from J; junction bases left unmatched: 8. The CDR3 runs 15 residues.

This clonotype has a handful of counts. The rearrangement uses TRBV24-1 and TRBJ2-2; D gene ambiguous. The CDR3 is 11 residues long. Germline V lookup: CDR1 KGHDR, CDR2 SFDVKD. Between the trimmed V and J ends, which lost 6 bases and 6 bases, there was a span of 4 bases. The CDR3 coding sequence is TGTGCCACCAGTATAGCCGGGGAGCTGTTTTTT. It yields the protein CATSIAGELFF.

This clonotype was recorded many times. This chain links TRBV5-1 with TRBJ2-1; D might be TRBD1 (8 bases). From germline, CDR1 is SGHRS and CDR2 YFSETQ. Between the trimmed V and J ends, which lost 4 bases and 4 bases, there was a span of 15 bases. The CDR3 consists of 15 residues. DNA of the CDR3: TGCGCCAGCAGCCCCACAGGGGGGGGGTACAATGAGCAGTTCTTC. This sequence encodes CASSPTGGGYNEQFF.

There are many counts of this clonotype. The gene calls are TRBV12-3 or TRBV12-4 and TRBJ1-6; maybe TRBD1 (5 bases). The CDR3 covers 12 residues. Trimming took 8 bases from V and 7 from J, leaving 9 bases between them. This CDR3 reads CASLGPNSPLHF. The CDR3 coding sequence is TGTGCCAGCTTGGGGCCGAATTCACCCCTCCACTTT.

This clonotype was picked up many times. The chain's CDR3 is CASSLGDRVSEQYF. The CDR3 DNA reads as TGCGCCAGCAGCTTGGGGGACAGGGTTTCCGAGCAGTACTTC. The rearrangement uses TRBV5-1 and TRBJ2-7, with TRBD1 identical over 9 bases. The J segment lost 6 bases and the V segment lost 0 bases, leaving 4 bases of the junction unmatched. Germline V gene sequence: CDR1 SGHRS, CDR2 YFSETQ. CDR3 length: 14 residues.

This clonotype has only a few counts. For the CDR3, the DNA is TGCAGCGTAGCACAGGGGCCGTACACCGCTGAAGCTTTCTTT. This sequence encodes CSVAQGPYTAEAFF. The J gene is TRBJ1-1, the V gene TRBV29-1, with 7 bases fitting TRBD1. V shed 6 bases and J 6 bases; nucleotides not matched to a gene: 13. The germline CDR1 and CDR2 sequences are SQVTM and ANQGSEA. The CDR3 has 14 residues.

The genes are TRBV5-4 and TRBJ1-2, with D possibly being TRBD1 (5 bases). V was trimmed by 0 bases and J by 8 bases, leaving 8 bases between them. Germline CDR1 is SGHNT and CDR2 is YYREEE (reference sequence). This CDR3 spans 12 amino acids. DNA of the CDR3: TGTGCCAGCAGCTTGGGGGACTTCGGCTACACCTTC. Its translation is CASSLGDFGYTF.

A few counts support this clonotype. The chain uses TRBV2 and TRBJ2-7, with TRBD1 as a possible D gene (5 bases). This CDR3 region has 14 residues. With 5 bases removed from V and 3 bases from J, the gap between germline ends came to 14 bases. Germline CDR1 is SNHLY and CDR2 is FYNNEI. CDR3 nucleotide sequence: TGTGCCAGCAGTAGGGCCGGACAAAGCTACGAGCAGTACTTC. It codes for CASSRAGQSYEQYF.

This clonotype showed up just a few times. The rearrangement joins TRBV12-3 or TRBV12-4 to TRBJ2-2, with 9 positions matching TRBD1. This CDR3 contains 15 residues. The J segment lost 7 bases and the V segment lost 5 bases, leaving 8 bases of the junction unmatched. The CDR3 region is CASSRTGGEGGELFF. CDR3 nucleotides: TGTGCCAGCAGTCGTACAGGGGGCGAAGGCGGGGAGCTGTTTTTT.

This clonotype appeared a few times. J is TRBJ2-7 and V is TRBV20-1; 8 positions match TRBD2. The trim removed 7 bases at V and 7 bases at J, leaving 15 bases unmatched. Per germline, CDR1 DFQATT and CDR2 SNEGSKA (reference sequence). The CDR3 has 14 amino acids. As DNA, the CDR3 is TGCAGTGAACCTCCAGCGGGGGTCCCCTTAGAGCAGTACGTC. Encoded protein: CSEPPAGVPLEQYV.

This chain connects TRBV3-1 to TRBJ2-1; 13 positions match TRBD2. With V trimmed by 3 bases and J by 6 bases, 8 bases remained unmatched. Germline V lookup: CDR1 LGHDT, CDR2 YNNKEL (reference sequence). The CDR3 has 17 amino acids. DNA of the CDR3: TGTGCCAGCAGCCAGCGCGGGGGACTAGCGGGAAGCAATGAGCAGTTCTTC. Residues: CASSQRGGLAGSNEQFF.

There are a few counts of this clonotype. CDR3 in amino acids: CASSLDRNSGNTIYF. Here the CDR3 DNA reads TGTGCCAGCAGCTTGGATAGAAACTCTGGAAACACCATATATTTT. V gene TRBV11-2 combines with J gene TRBJ1-3; D is uncertain. CDR1 is SGHAT, CDR2 FQNNGV, per germline. The CDR3 consists of 15 residues. The germline V and J ends were trimmed by 3 bases and 0 bases, with 9 bases remaining between them.

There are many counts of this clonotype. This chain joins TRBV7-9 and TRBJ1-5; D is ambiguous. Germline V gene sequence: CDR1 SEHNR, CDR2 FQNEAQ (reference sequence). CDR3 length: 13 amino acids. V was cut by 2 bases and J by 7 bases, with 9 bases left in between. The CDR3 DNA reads TGTGCCAGCAGCTTAAGTATGGGACAGCCCCAGCATTTT. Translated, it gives CASSLSMGQPQHF.

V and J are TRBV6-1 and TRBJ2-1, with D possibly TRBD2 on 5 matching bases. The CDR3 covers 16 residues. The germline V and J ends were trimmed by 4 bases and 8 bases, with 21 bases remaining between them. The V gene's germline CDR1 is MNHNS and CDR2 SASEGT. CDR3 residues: CASSGRSGSWMDEQFF. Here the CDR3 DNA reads TGTGCCAGCAGTGGCAGATCGGGATCCTGGATGGATGAGCAGTTCTTC.

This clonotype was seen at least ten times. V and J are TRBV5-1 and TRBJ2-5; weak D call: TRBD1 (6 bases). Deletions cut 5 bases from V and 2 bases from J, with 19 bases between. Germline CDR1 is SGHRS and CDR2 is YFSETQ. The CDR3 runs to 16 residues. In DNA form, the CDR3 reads TGCGCCAGCAGTCGTGGGACACCGAATGATCAAGAGACCCAGTACTTC. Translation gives CASSRGTPNDQETQYF. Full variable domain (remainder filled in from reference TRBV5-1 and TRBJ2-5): KAGVTQTPRYLIKTRGQQVTLSCSPISGHRSVSWYQQTPGQGLQFLFEYFSETQRNKGNFPGRFSGRQFSNSRSEMNVSTLELGDSALYLCASSRGTPNDQETQYFGPGTRLLVL.